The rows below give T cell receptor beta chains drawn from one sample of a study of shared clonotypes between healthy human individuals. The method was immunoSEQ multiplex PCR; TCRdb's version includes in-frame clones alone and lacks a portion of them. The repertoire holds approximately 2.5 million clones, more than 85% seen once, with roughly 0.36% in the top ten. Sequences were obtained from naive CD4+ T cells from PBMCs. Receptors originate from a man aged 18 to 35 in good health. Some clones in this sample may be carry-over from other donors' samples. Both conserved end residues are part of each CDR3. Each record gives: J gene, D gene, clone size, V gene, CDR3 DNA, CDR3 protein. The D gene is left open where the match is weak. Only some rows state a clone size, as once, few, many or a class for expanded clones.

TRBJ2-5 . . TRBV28 TGTGCCAGCAGCCCCCCGGACGGACAAGAGACCCAGTACTTC CASSPPDGQETQYF
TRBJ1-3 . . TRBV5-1 TGCGCCAGCAGCGAGACAGTGGGGAAGAGCTCTGGAAACACCATATATTTT CASSETVGKSSGNTIYF
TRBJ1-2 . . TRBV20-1 TGCAGTGCTAGACTTCCCTATGGCTACACCTTC CSARLPYGYTF
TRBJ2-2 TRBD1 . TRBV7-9 TGTGCCAGCTCCCCCCTCCGGGACAGTTACACCGGGGAGCTGTTTTTT CASSPLRDSYTGELFF
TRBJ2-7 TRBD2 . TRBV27 TGTGCCAGCAGGAAGCAGGGGATTAGCGGGAGGGCCTGGACCTACGAGCAGTACTTC CASRKQGISGRAWTYEQYF
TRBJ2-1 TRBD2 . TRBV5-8 TGTGCCAGCAGTTCACTAGCGGGAGTAGGCAATGAGCAGTTCTTC CASSSLAGVGNEQFF
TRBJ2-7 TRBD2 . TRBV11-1 TGTGCCAGCAGCCCTTATCGGAACCGAAGGGATAGCGGGAGGGGCGAGCAGTACTTC CASSPYRNRRDSGRGEQYF
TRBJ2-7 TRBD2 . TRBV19 TGTGCCAGTAGTATAGCCCAGCGGGGCTCCTACGAGCAGTACTTC CASSIAQRGSYEQYF
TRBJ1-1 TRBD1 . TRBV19 TGTGCCAGTAGTAAAACAGGGGATGGCACTGAAGCTTTCTTT CASSKTGDGTEAFF
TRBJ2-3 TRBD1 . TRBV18 TGTGCCAGCTCGAGAGAACAGGGGGCCTTTAGTGGTACGCAGTATTTT CASSREQGAFSGTQYF
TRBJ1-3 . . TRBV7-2 TGTGCCAGCAGCCCTACGGGGGGCGCTGGAAACACCATATATTTT CASSPTGGAGNTIYF
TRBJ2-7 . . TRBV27 TGTGCCAGCAACAACGGAGACGAGCAGTACTTC CASNNGDEQYF
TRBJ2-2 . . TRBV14 TGTGCCAGCAGCCAAGAAAGGAGGAGGACCTTAAACACCGGGGAGCTGTTTTTT CASSQERRRTLNTGELFF
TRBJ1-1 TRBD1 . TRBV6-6 TGTGCCAGCAGTTACCGCTTGACAGGGGGAGTCACTGAAGCTTTCTTT CASSYRLTGGVTEAFF
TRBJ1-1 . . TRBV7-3 TGTGCCAGCAGCTTAATGGGTTTGAACACTGAAGCTTTCTTT CASSLMGLNTEAFF
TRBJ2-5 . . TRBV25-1 TGTGCCAGCAGTGAATATGCCCCTGGGACCCAGTACTTC CASSEYAPGTQYF
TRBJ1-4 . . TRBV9 TGTGCCAGCAGCCCCCGTGGGGCGACGGCAACTAATGAAAAACTGTTTTTT CASSPRGATATNEKLFF
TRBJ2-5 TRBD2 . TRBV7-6 TGTGCCAGCAGCCGCCGGGGACTAGCGGGAGTGGAGACCCAGTACTTC CASSRRGLAGVETQYF
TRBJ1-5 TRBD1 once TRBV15 TGTGCCACCAGCAGGATTCGACAGGGGGCGAATCAGCCCCAGCATTTT CATSRIRQGANQPQHF
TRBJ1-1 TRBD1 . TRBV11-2 TGTGCCAGCAGCTTTCGCGCAGGGGGAATCACTGAAGCTTTCTTT CASSFRAGGITEAFF
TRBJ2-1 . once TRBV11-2 TGTGCCAGCAGCTCCTCGGTGGGGGATGAGCAGTTCTTC CASSSSVGDEQFF
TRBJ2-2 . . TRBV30 TGTGCCTGGAGGACACAGGGGAGGGGGGAGCTGTTTTTT CAWRTQGRGELFF
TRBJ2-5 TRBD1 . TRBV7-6 TGTGCCAGCAGCCGGACAGGCGAGACCCAGTACTTC CASSRTGETQYF
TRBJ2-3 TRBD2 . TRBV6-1 TGTGCCAGCAGACTAGCGGGGGACACAGATACGCAGTATTTT CASRLAGDTDTQYF
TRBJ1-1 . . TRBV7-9 TGTGCCAGCAGCTTAGGCTATGAAGCTTTCTTT CASSLGYEAFF
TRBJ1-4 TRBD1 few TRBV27 TGTGCCAGTTCTAGGACAGGGGGTGAAAAACTGTTTTTT CASSRTGGEKLFF
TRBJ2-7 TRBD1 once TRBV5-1 TGCGCCAGCAGCCAGGGGGCCCACGAGCAGTACTTC CASSQGAHEQYF
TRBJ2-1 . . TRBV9 TGTGCCAGCAGCGCCCTAGAAGGGACCCACAATGAGCAGTTCTTC CASSALEGTHNEQFF
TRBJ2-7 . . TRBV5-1 TGCGCCAGCAGCCCCAGAGGCGGGACGAAAGCCTACGAGCAGTACTTC CASSPRGGTKAYEQYF
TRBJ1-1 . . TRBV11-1 TGTGCCAGCAGCTTAAGCCTAGGGGTAACTGAAGCTTTCTTT CASSLSLGVTEAFF
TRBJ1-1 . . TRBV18 TGTGCCAGCTCACTGTCCCCCGGGGCTGCGAACACTGAAGCTTTCTTT CASSLSPGAANTEAFF
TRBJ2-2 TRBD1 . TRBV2 TGTGCCAGCAGTGAAGGGTACAGGGGGCATGGCACCGGGGAGCTGTTTTTT CASSEGYRGHGTGELFF
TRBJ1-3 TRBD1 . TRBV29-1 TGCAGCGTGGGGACAGGGGCTGGAAACACCATATATTTT CSVGTGAGNTIYF
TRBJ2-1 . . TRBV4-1 TGCGCCAGCAGCCAAGAAGGGGGAAATAAGAACTACAATGAGCAGTTCTTC CASSQEGGNKNYNEQFF
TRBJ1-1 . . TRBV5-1 TGCGCCAGCAGCTTGGACAGAAGGAACACTGAAGCTTTCTTT CASSLDRRNTEAFF
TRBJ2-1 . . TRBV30 TGTGCCTGGGCCCCTAACTACTACTCGAATGAGCAGTTCTTC CAWAPNYYSNEQFF
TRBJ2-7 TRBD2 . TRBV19 TGTGCCAGTAGTAATCGGGGCGGGAGGAAAACCTACGAGCAGTACTTC CASSNRGGRKTYEQYF
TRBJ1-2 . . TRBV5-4 TGTGCCAGCAGCCTGGACAAGAACTATGGCTACACCTTC CASSLDKNYGYTF
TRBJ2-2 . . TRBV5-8 TGTGCCAGCAGCTTGGTTGGCACTAACACCGGGGAGCTGTTTTTT CASSLVGTNTGELFF
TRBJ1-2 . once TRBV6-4 TGTGCCAGCAGTCCCCGACGGAACTATGGCTACACCTTC CASSPRRNYGYTF
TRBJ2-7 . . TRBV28 TGTGCCAGCAGTCCGCCAGACTTCTACGAGCAGTACTTC CASSPPDFYEQYF
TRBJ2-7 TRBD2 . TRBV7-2 TGTGCCAGCAGCCCTTACACTAGCGGAACCTACGAGCAGTACTTC CASSPYTSGTYEQYF
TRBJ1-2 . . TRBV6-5 TGTGCCAGCAGTTACGACAGTGGCTACACCTTC CASSYDSGYTF
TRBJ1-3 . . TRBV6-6 TGTGCCAGCAGTTACTCTTCCACCTCTGGAAACACCATATATTTT CASSYSSTSGNTIYF
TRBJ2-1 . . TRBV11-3 TGTGCCAGCAGCTCCCGAGGGGGGGCGTTCAATGAGCAGTTCTTC CASSSRGGAFNEQFF
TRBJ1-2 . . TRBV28 TGTGCCAGCAGTCCGGGCTCCGCTGGCTACACCTTC CASSPGSAGYTF